The source of this T cell receptor (beta chain) is a study of neurological immune-mediated disorders. TCRdb re-analysed the 5' RACE reads in MiXCR, keeping a single row per CDR3 protein. The sample consists of 28,000 or so distinct CDR3 sequences, approximately 21% of them appearing once. This clonotype was seen ten or more times. This clonotype originated in a woman aged 55 to 70 in good health. Material: PBMCs.

This CDR3 is CASSLNRRTGEYGAFF. For the CDR3, the DNA is TGTGCCAGCAGCCTAAACCGCCGGACAGGGGAGTATGGGGCTTTCTTT. The genes are TRBV12-3 or TRBV12-4 and TRBJ1-1; 9 nucleotides align to TRBD1. Trimming cost V 6 bases and J 11 bases; bases outside gene matches: 19. This CDR3 is 16 amino acids long.